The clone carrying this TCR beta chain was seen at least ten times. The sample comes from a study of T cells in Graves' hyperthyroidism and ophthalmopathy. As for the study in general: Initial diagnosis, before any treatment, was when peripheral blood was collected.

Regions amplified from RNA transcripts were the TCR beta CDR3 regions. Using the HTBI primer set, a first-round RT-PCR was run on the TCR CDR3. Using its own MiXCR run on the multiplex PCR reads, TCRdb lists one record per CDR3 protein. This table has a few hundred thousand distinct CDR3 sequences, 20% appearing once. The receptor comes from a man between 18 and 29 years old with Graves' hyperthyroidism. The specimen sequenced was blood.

The CDR3 DNA is TGTGCCTGGAGTGCGGGGAGGGTAGGTCAGCCCCAGCATTTT. Protein: CAWSAGRVGQPQHF. The J gene is TRBJ1-5, the V gene TRBV30; D uncertain. Trimming shortened V by 1 base and J by 6 bases, and 13 bases separated the two germline ends. Germline V gives CDR1 GTSNPN, CDR2 SVGIG (reference sequence). This CDR3 has 14 residues.